One sample yielded the 23 T cell receptor beta chains listed below, sequenced in a study of shared T cell receptors in the human thymus. This table comes from immunoSEQ multiplex PCR, and its TCRdb copy is limited to in-frame clones, with some not included. The repertoire holds around 730,000 clones, with 70% to 90% as singletons. These data were also reused for a study on human thymus T cells.

The sample was thymocytes. The receptors come from a girl less than two years old with a congenital heart defect.

The V and J genes are TRBV5-1 and TRBJ1-2, with 7 bases lining up with TRBD1. This CDR3 contains 14 residues. J lost 6 bases, V lost 0 bases, and 5 bases had no gene match. Germline-derived CDR1 and CDR2 are SGHRS and YFSETQ. The CDR3 bases are TGCGCCAGCAGCTTGGGACAGGGCTTTGATGGCTACACCTTC. Amino acids: CASSLGQGFDGYTF.

This sequence joins TRBV6-1 and TRBJ1-6, with D unclear. Deletions cut 7 bases from V and 9 bases from J, with 10 bases between. The CDR3 is 12 residues long. Looked up from germline, CDR1 is MNHNS and CDR2 is SASEGT. The CDR3 sequence: CASTTGFSPLHF. CDR3 coding DNA: TGTGCCAGCACCACGGGGTTTTCACCCCTCCACTTT.

The chain has TRBV7-2 and TRBJ2-3; D is unclear. The CDR3 runs 15 residues. V gave up 2 bases and J gave up 2 bases, with 11 bases separating them. CDR1 and CDR2 (germline): SGHTA, FQGNSA. The CDR3 DNA sequence: TGTGCCAGCAGCTTACTACGAGTCCCCACAGATACGCAGTATTTT. Translated, it gives CASSLLRVPTDTQYF.

The genes are TRBV28 and TRBJ1-1, with TRBD1 matching over 7 bases. The trim removed 5 bases at V and 1 base at J, leaving 13 bases unmatched. From germline, CDR1 is MDHEN and CDR2 SYDVKM. This CDR3 is 17 amino acids long. The CDR3 DNA follows: TGTGCCAGCAGTCGAAGACAGGGACCCACCGAGAACACTGAAGCTTTCTTT. It specifies CASSRRQGPTENTEAFF.

V and J are TRBV27 and TRBJ1-2; 7 nucleotides align to TRBD1. CDR1 MNHEY and CDR2 SMNVEV come from the germline V gene (reference sequence). The CDR3 consists of 12 residues. V lost 4 bases, J lost 7 bases, and 3 bases stayed unmatched. The CDR3 sequence is CASSYRGSGYTF. The CDR3 DNA is TGTGCCAGCAGTTACAGGGGTAGTGGCTACACCTTC.

The chain recombines TRBV5-1 with TRBJ2-5, with a possible D match to TRBD2 (6 bases). The CDR3 is 14 amino acids. In germline, CDR1 is SGHRS, CDR2 YFSETQ. V was pared by 4 bases and J by 1 base, with 11 bases between. CDR3 DNA: TGCGCCAGCAGCCCACGGGACTTCCAAGAGACCCAGTACTTC. Its translation: CASSPRDFQETQYF.

The chain has TRBV5-1 and TRBJ1-2; D possibly corresponds to TRBD1 (6 bases). Trimming removed 2 bases from V and 4 bases from J, with 12 bases in between. Germline lookup yields CDR1 SGHRS and CDR2 YFSETQ. The CDR3 contains 14 residues. The CDR3, as DNA: TGCGCCAGCAGCTTCTTACAGGGTTCCTATGGCTACACCTTC. Amino acids: CASSFLQGSYGYTF.

The CDR3, as DNA: TGTGCCAGTAGTACTTGCCTACTCTATGGCTACACCTTC. This encodes CASSTCLLYGYTF. This sequence joins TRBV19 and TRBJ1-2; D ambiguous. Looked up from germline, CDR1 is LNHDA and CDR2 is SQIVND (reference sequence). V was trimmed by 4 bases and J by 4 bases, leaving 10 bases between them. This CDR3 region has 13 residues. Using reference TRBV19 and TRBJ1-2 for the parts outside the CDR3, the full variable domain is DGGITQSPKYLFRKEGQNVTLSCEQNLNHDAMYWYRQDPGQGLRLIYYSQIVNDFQKGDIAEGYSVSREKKESFPLTVTSAQKNPTAFYLCASSTCLLYGYTFGSGTRLTVV.

CDR3 protein: CASTPGGQGTDTQYF. For the CDR3, the DNA is TGTGCCAGCACTCCCGGGGGGCAGGGGACAGATACGCAGTATTTT. This chain uses TRBV6-5 with TRBJ2-3, with D possibly TRBD2 on 7 matching bases. Germline values: CDR1 MNHEY, CDR2 SVGAGI. V was cut by 7 bases and J by 3 bases, with 17 bases left in between. CDR3 length equals 15 residues.

This clone appeared a few times. Germline is not matched at one junction end, which may reflect a read error. The CDR3 loop is CASSFPGQKFNSSYNSPLPF. In DNA form, the CDR3 reads TGTGCCAGCAGCTTTCCGGGACAGAAGTTTAATAGCTCCTATAATTCCCCCCTCCCCTTT. The chain links TRBV2 to TRBJ1-6, with 7 bases that match TRBD1. This CDR3 comprises 20 residues. Germline V gene data show CDR1 as SNHLY and CDR2 as FYNNEI.

The gene calls are TRBV28 and TRBJ2-5; D not resolved. The germline V gene encodes CDR1 MDHEN and CDR2 SYDVKM. Trimming removed 3 bases at V and 5 bases at J, with 13 bases between. The CDR3 extends over 14 amino acids. The CDR3 bases are TGTGCCAGCAGTTTCCCCCCAGTTTCGGAGACCCAGTACTTC. Translating gives CASSFPPVSETQYF.

CDR3 DNA sequence: TGTGCCAGCAGTTTTCTAGCGGGGGGGCCGGGTGAGCAGTTCTTC. Translated, it gives CASSFLAGGPGEQFF. The rearrangement joins TRBV27 to TRBJ2-1; TRBD2 matches at 12 bases. Germline V CDR1 and CDR2: MNHEY, SMNVEV (reference sequence). After removal of 3 bases from V and 9 bases from J, the junction contained 6 bases not matched to a gene. The CDR3 runs to 15 residues.

This chain links TRBV5-1 with TRBJ2-1, with 10 bases identical to TRBD1. The germline CDR1 and CDR2 sequences are SGHRS and YFSETQ. The CDR3 has 16 amino acids. With V trimmed by 3 bases and J by 3 bases, 6 bases remained unmatched. The DNA of the CDR3 is TGCGCCAGCAGCTCTGGGACAGGGGATGACTACAATGAGCAGTTCTTC. Amino acid sequence: CASSSGTGDDYNEQFF. Full variable domain (outside the CDR3, taken from reference TRBV5-1 and TRBJ2-1): KAGVTQTPRYLIKTRGQQVTLSCSPISGHRSVSWYQQTPGQGLQFLFEYFSETQRNKGNFPGRFSGRQFSNSRSEMNVSTLELGDSALYLCASSSGTGDDYNEQFFGPGTRLTVL.

The chain has TRBV4-3 and TRBJ2-7; a weak D match, TRBD1 (5 bases). The CDR3 sequence is 16 residues long. CDR1 and CDR2 from the germline V gene are LGHNA and YSLEER. V was cut by 0 bases and J by 5 bases, with 17 bases left in between. DNA for the CDR3: TGCGCCAGCAGCCAAGATTCAGAGACAGTCCCGGACGAGCAGTACTTC. It specifies CASSQDSETVPDEQYF.

The chain has TRBV27 and TRBJ1-1; possibly TRBD1 for D (6 bases). The CDR3 consists of 15 residues. Germline CDR1 MNHEY, CDR2 SMNVEV (reference sequence). Trimming left V 2 bases short and J 4 bases short, with 14 bases between. CDR3 region: CASSLIRGPSTEAFF. The CDR3 DNA reads TGTGCCAGCAGTTTAATCAGGGGACCTTCCACTGAAGCTTTCTTT.

This chain connects TRBV6-5 to TRBJ2-7; 7 nucleotides line up with TRBD2. Germline V lookup: CDR1 MNHEY, CDR2 SVGAGI. The CDR3 is 13 amino acids. V lost 4 bases to trimming and J lost 5 bases; unmatched junction nucleotides: 5. Here the CDR3 DNA reads TGTGCCAGCAGTTGCCGGGACTACGACGAGCAGTACTTC. Amino acid sequence: CASSCRDYDEQYF.

V and J are TRBV19 and TRBJ2-3; 9 positions agree with TRBD2. The CDR3 spans 15 residues. The V gene end was trimmed by 5 bases and the J gene end by 3 bases; junction bases not matched to a gene: 6. Germline values: CDR1 LNHDA, CDR2 SQIVND (reference sequence). CDR3 amino acids: CASSFPGLATDTQYF. In DNA, the CDR3 is TGTGCCAGTAGTTTTCCGGGACTAGCTACAGATACGCAGTATTTT.

The rearrangement uses TRBV5-1 and TRBJ2-1; 14 bases agree with TRBD2. Trimming cost V 4 bases and J 4 bases; bases outside gene matches: 7. CDR3 length equals 17 residues. Germline-derived CDR1 and CDR2 are SGHRS and YFSETQ. The CDR3 DNA sequence: TGCGCCAGCAGCCGGACTAGCGGGGGGAGGTTATACAATGAGCAGTTCTTC. It specifies CASSRTSGGRLYNEQFF.

This clone was counted a single time. V and J are TRBV6-5 and TRBJ1-6, with no clear D. The CDR3 runs 15 residues. Per the germline V gene, CDR1 is MNHEY and CDR2 is SVGAGI. Deletions cut 3 bases from V and 7 bases from J, with 13 bases between. Here the CDR3 DNA reads TGTGCCAGCAGTTATTCGGTAGGGAGAAATTCACCCCTCCACTTT. It codes for CASSYSVGRNSPLHF.

The chain carries TRBV10-3 and TRBJ1-1; tentative D call: TRBD1 (6 bases). Per the germline V gene, CDR1 is ENHRY and CDR2 is SYGVKD. V was trimmed by 10 bases and J by 1 base, leaving 10 bases between them. CDR3 length: 12 residues. CDR3 coding DNA: TGTGCCACGGGACAAACGAACACTGAAGCTTTCTTT. Its translation: CATGQTNTEAFF.

This clone was recorded once. V is TRBV25-1 and J is TRBJ1-2, with 7 bases identical to TRBD1. Germline V gene lookup returns CDR1 MGHDK and CDR2 SYGVNS. The CDR3 extends over 16 amino acids. After removal of 8 bases from V and 5 bases from J, the junction contained 17 bases not matched to a gene. CDR3 in amino acids: CASPRQGPFFTYGYTF. In nucleotides, the CDR3 is TGTGCCAGCCCGAGACAGGGACCCTTTTTCACTTATGGCTACACCTTC.

The chain employs TRBV12-5 and TRBJ1-1, with TRBD1 matching over 9 bases. The J segment lost 5 bases and the V segment lost 2 bases, leaving 9 bases of the junction unmatched. In germline, CDR1 is LGHNT, CDR2 FRNRAP. The CDR3 spans 16 residues. The DNA of the CDR3 is TGTGCTAGTGGTTTGCTACAGACAGGGGGACAAACTGAAGCTTTCTTT. Translating gives CASGLLQTGGQTEAFF.

Only one count was recorded for this clone. The chain uses TRBV5-1 and TRBJ1-6; 8 bases agree with TRBD1. The CDR3 consists of 14 residues. Germline assignment: CDR1 SGHRS and CDR2 YFSETQ. Trimming removed 2 bases from V and 9 bases from J; junction bases left unmatched: 4. CDR3 sequence (DNA): TGCGCCAGCAGCTTCGGGGACAGGCGTTCACCCCTCCACTTT. Translating gives CASSFGDRRSPLHF. The entire variable domain, with the rest obtained from reference TRBV5-1 and TRBJ1-6, is as follows: KAGVTQTPRYLIKTRGQQVTLSCSPISGHRSVSWYQQTPGQGLQFLFEYFSETQRNKGNFPGRFSGRQFSNSRSEMNVSTLELGDSALYLCASSFGDRRSPLHFGNGTRLTVT.